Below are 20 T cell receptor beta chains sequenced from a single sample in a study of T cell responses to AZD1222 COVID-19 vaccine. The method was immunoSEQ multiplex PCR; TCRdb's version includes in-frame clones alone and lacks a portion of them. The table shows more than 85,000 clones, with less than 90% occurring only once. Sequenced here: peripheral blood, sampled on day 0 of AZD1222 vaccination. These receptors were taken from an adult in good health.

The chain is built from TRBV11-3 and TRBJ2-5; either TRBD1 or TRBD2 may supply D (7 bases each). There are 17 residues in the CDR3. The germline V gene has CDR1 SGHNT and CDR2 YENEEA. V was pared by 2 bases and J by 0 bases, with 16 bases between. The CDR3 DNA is TGTGCCAGCAGCTTAATCCTCCAGGGGGGGTACCAAGAGACCCAGTACTTC. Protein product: CASSLILQGGYQETQYF.

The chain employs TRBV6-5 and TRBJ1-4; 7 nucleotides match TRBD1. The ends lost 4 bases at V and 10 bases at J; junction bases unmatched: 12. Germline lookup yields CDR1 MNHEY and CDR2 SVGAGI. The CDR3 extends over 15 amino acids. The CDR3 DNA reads TGTGCCAGCAGTTCTGCAGGGGGAGTAGTCCCAAAACTGTTTTTT. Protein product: CASSSAGGVVPKLFF.

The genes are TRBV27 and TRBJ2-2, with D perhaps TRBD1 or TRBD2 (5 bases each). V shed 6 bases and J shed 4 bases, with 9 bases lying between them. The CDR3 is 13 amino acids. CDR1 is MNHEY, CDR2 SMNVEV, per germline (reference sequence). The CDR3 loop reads CASRPGLTGELFF. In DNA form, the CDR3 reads TGTGCCAGCAGACCGGGGCTCACCGGGGAGCTGTTTTTT.

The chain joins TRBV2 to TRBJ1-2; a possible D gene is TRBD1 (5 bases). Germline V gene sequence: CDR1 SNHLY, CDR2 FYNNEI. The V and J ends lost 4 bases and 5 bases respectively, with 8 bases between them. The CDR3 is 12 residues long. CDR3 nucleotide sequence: TGTGCCAGCAGTGGACGGGGGTATGGCTACACCTTC. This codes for CASSGRGYGYTF. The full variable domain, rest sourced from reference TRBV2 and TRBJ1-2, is EPEVTQTPSHQVTQMGQEVILRCVPISNHLYFYWYRQILGQKVEFLVSFYNNEISEKSEIFDDQFSVERPDGSNFTLKIRSTKLEDSAMYFCASSGRGYGYTFGSGTRLTVV.

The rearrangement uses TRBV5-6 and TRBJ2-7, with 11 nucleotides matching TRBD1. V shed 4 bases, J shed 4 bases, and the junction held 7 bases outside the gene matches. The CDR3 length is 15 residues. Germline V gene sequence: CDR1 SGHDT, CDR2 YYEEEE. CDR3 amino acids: CASSGGTGGYYEQYF. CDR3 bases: TGTGCCAGCAGCGGGGGGACAGGGGGTTATTACGAGCAGTACTTC.

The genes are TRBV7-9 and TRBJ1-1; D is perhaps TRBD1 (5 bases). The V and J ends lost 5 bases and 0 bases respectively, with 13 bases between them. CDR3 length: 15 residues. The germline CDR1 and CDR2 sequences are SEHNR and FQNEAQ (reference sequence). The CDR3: CASSPGVVMNTEAFF. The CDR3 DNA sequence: TGTGCCAGCAGCCCGGGGGTAGTGATGAACACTGAAGCTTTCTTT.

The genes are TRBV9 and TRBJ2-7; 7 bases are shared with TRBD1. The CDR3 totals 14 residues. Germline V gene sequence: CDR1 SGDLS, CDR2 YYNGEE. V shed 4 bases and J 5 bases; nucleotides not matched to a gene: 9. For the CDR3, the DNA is TGTGCCAGCAGCCCCCACGGACAGGACCACGAGCAGTACTTC. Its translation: CASSPHGQDHEQYF.

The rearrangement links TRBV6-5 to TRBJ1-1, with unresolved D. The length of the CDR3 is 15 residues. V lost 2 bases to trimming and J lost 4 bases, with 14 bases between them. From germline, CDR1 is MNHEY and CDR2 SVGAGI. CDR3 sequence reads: CASSYGPTPGTEAFF. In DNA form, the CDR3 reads TGTGCCAGCAGTTACGGGCCCACTCCGGGCACTGAAGCTTTCTTT.

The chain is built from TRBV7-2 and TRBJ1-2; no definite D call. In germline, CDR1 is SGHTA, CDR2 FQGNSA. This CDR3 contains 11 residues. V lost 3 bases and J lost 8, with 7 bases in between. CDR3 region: CASSLSVGYTF. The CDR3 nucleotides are TGTGCCAGCAGCTTGAGTGTAGGCTACACCTTC. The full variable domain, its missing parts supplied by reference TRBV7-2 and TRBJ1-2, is GAGVSQSPSNKVTEKGKDVELRCDPISGHTALYWYRQSLGQGLEFLIYFQGNSAPDKSGLPSDRFSAERTGGSVSTLTIQRTQQEDSAVYLCASSLSVGYTFGSGTRLTVV.

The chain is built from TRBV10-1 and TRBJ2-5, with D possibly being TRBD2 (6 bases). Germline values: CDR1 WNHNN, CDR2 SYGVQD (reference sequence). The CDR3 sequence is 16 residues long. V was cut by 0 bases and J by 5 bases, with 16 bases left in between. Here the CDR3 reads CASSESIGVAEETQYF. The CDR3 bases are TGCGCCAGCAGTGAGTCTATAGGAGTAGCGGAGGAGACCCAGTACTTC.

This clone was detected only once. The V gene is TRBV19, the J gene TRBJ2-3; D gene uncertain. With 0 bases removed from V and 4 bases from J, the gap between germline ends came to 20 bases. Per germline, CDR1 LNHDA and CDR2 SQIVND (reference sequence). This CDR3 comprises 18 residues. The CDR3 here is CASSIDLPGLLGADTQYF. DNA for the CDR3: TGTGCCAGTAGTATAGATCTCCCCGGTTTGCTGGGCGCAGATACGCAGTATTTT.

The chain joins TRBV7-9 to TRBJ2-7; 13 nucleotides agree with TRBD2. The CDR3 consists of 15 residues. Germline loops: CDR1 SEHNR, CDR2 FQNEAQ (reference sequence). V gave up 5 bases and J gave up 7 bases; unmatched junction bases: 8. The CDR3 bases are TGTGCCAGCAGCCTCGGACTAGCGGGGGTCGGGGAGCAGTACTTC. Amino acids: CASSLGLAGVGEQYF.

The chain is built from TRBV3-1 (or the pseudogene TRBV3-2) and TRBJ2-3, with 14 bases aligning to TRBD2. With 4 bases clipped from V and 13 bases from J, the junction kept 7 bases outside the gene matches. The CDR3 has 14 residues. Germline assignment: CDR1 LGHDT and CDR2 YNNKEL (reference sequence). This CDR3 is CASSPPGLAGGKYF. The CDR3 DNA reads TGTGCCAGCAGCCCACCCGGACTAGCGGGGGGAAAGTATTTT.

CDR3 residues: CASSEGHFTEAFF. The CDR3 coding sequence is TGTGCCAGCAGTGAGGGACACTTCACTGAAGCTTTCTTT. The chain joins TRBV2 to TRBJ1-1, with D maybe TRBD1 (6 bases). The CDR3 has 13 residues. Trimming removed 3 bases at V and 4 bases at J, with 9 bases between. Germline V CDR1 and CDR2: SNHLY, FYNNEI.

The chain's CDR3 is CSVDPGDPGPETQYF. The CDR3 region has the DNA TGCAGCGTTGACCCCGGGGACCCGGGCCCGGAGACCCAGTACTTC. This chain connects TRBV29-1 to TRBJ2-5; D may correspond to TRBD1 or TRBD2 (5 bases each). The CDR3 totals 15 residues. Germline CDR1 reads SQVTM; CDR2 reads ANQGSEA. With 3 bases removed from V and 5 bases from J, the gap between germline ends came to 19 bases.

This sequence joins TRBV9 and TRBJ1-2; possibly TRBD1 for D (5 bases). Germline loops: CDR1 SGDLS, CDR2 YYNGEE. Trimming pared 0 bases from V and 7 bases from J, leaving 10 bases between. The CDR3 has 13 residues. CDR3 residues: CASSVVPGTGYTF. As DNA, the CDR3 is TGTGCCAGCAGCGTAGTTCCAGGGACTGGCTACACCTTC.

The chain's CDR3 is CASSDPGAGNTIYF. The CDR3 DNA sequence: TGCGCCAGCAGCGACCCAGGGGCTGGAAACACCATATATTTT. The V call is TRBV5-1, the J call TRBJ1-3; TRBD1 is a possible D gene (6 bases). This CDR3 has 14 residues. The V gene's germline CDR1 is SGHRS and CDR2 YFSETQ. The V end was cut by 4 bases, the J end by 2 bases, with 10 bases between.

For the CDR3, the DNA is TGTGCCAGTAGTATAGCCCCCGTCAGGGGCCGGTATGGCTACACCTTC. This gives the protein CASSIAPVRGRYGYTF. V is TRBV19 and J is TRBJ1-2; TRBD1 might be the D (6 bases). Looked up from germline, CDR1 is LNHDA and CDR2 is SQIVND (reference sequence). V was trimmed by 1 base and J by 5 bases, leaving 17 bases between them. The CDR3 length is 16 residues.

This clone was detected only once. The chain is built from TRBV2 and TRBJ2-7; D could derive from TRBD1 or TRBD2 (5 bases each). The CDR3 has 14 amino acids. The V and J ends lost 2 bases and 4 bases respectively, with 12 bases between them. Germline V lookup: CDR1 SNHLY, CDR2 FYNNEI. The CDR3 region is CASSEQGESYEQYF. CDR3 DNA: TGTGCCAGCAGTGAACAGGGAGAGTCATACGAGCAGTACTTC.

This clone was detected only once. The CDR3 is CARGVKGSNEKLFF. In DNA form, the CDR3 reads TGCGCCCGGGGTGTTAAGGGTAGCAATGAAAAACTGTTTTTT. This chain uses TRBV10-1 with TRBJ1-4; D is undetermined. The V gene's germline CDR1 is WNHNN and CDR2 SYGVQD (reference sequence). The CDR3 has 14 amino acids. Trimming removed 11 bases from V and 5 bases from J, with 18 bases in between.